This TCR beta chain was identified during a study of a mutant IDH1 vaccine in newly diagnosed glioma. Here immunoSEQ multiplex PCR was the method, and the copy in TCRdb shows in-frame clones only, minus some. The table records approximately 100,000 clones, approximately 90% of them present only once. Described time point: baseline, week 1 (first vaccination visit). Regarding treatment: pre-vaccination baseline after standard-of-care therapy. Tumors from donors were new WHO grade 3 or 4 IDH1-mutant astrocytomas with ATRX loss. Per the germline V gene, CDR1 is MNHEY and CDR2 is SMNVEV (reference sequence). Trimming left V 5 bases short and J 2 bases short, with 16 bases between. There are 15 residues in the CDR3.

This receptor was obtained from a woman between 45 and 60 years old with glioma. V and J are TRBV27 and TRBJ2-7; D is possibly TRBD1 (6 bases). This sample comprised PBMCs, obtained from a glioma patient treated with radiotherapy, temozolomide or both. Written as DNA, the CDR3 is TGTGCCAGCAGTCCGACCTGGACAGCCCCCTACGAGCAGTACTTC. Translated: CASSPTWTAPYEQYF.